The 23 T cell receptor beta chains below were found in one sample sequenced in a study of beta chain features in type 1 diabetes. General study results and limits: In every one of the four CD4+ subsets, TCRB CDR3s were moderately but significantly shorter in Type 1 diabetes patients.

Which antigens these TCRs recognize remains unknown. The entirety of the isolated RNA underwent reverse transcription, so expressed TCRB transcripts were sequenced. Assay used: immunoSEQ multiplex PCR; TCRdb lists only in-frame clones, some missing. The sample includes around 600,000 clones, around 11% of them seen just once. Sequenced sample: naive CD4+ T cells from blood. All receptors derive from a man aged 25 to 40 with type 1 diabetes.

This clone was counted once. The V and J genes are TRBV12-5 and TRBJ1-6, with D perhaps matching TRBD1 (5 bases). The V end was cut by 8 bases, the J end by 2 bases, with 7 bases between. Germline V CDR1 and CDR2: LGHNT, FRNRAP. CDR3 length: 13 residues. The CDR3, as DNA: TGTGCTAGTACGACAGCCTATAATTCACCCCTCCACTTT. Protein product: CASTTAYNSPLHF.

This clone has more than one count but fewer than ten. The rearrangement links TRBV14 to TRBJ1-1; tentative D call: TRBD1 (5 bases). Germline CDR1 and CDR2: SGHDN and FVKESK. The V end was cut by 6 bases, the J end by 5 bases, with 13 bases between. The CDR3 covers 13 residues. CDR3 loop: CASSRGGGTEAFF. For the CDR3, the DNA is TGTGCCAGCAGTCGGGGGGGAGGGACTGAAGCTTTCTTT.

The rearrangement links TRBV30 to TRBJ2-5; possible D gene TRBD1, 5 bases. The V and J ends lost 6 bases and 1 base respectively, with 12 bases between them. The germline V gene encodes CDR1 GTSNPN and CDR2 SVGIG (reference sequence). CDR3 length equals 13 residues. CDR3: CACSAGLQETQYF. The CDR3 bases are TGTGCCTGCTCGGCAGGGCTCCAAGAGACCCAGTACTTC.

This clone appeared a few times. This chain links TRBV7-9 with TRBJ1-4; D unresolved. There are 15 residues in the CDR3. Germline values: CDR1 SEHNR, CDR2 FQNEAQ (reference sequence). The V end lost 4 bases, the J end lost 5 bases, and 14 bases lay between the germline ends. CDR3 region: CASSSSAGRNEKLFF. Written as DNA, the CDR3 is TGTGCCAGCAGCTCGTCGGCTGGCCGAAATGAAAAACTGTTTTTT. Combining the CDR3 with reference TRBV7-9 and TRBJ1-4 gives the whole variable domain DTGVSQNPRHKITKRGQNVTFRCDPISEHNRLYWYRQTLGQGPEFLTYFQNEAQLEKSRLLSDRFSAERPKGSFSTLEIQRTEQGDSAMYLCASSSSAGRNEKLFFGSGTQLSVL.

This clone has just a few counts. The chain employs TRBV7-2 and TRBJ2-7; tentative D call: TRBD2 (7 bases). The germline V and J ends were trimmed by 3 bases and 4 bases, with 16 bases remaining between them. CDR1 is SGHTA and CDR2 is FQGNSA in the germline V gene. The CDR3 is made up of 15 amino acids. CDR3: CASSFSLAGAYEQYF. CDR3 coding DNA: TGTGCCAGCAGCTTTTCTTTGGCGGGGGCTTACGAGCAGTACTTC.

The CDR3 sequence is CASSSDRAAGYTF. As DNA, the CDR3 is TGTGCCAGCAGTTCCGACAGGGCCGCTGGCTACACCTTC. The chain joins TRBV6-5 to TRBJ1-2; 7 positions agree with TRBD1. This CDR3 spans 13 amino acids. V dropped 4 bases and J dropped 7; count of bases not matched to a gene: 6. Per the germline V gene, CDR1 is MNHEY and CDR2 is SVGAGI.

This rearrangement joins TRBV7-9 to TRBJ2-7; possible D gene TRBD1, 6 bases. V gave up 5 bases and J gave up 2 bases, with 16 bases separating them. Germline CDR1 reads SEHNR; CDR2 reads FQNEAQ (reference sequence). The CDR3 spans 15 residues. The CDR3 spells CASSPTGQFPYEQYF. CDR3 nucleotide sequence: TGTGCCAGCAGCCCCACCGGACAGTTCCCCTACGAGCAGTACTTC.

This clone appeared a few times. The chain links TRBV10-3 to TRBJ2-7; possibly TRBD2 for D (6 bases). Germline values: CDR1 ENHRY, CDR2 SYGVKD. Trimming pared 5 bases from V and 6 bases from J, leaving 20 bases between. The CDR3 spans 15 residues. The DNA of the CDR3 is TGTGCCATCAGTCCTGGTGGAGGGGCGCGGGTCGAGCAGTACTTC. It codes for CAISPGGGARVEQYF.

This clone was picked up a small number of times. This chain uses TRBV30 with TRBJ2-1; D is ambiguous. V lost 0 bases, J lost 9 bases, and 12 bases lay in between. Germline CDR1 is GTSNPN and CDR2 is SVGIG (reference sequence). The CDR3 consists of 13 residues. DNA for the CDR3: TGTGCCTGGAGTGTACAGCAGTTTCTTGAGCAGTTCTTC. Amino acids: CAWSVQQFLEQFF.

The V gene is TRBV9, the J gene TRBJ1-2, with a possible D match to TRBD1 (5 bases). CDR3 length equals 13 residues. Trimming stripped 0 bases from V and 9 bases from J, with 12 bases between. Germline V gene sequence: CDR1 SGDLS, CDR2 YYNGEE. This chain's CDR3 is CASSVGQGARYTF. In DNA form, the CDR3 reads TGTGCCAGCAGCGTAGGCCAGGGTGCCCGCTACACCTTC.

This clone was observed a handful of times. The CDR3 DNA sequence: TGTGCCAGCAGCGGGTGGACAGGGAATACGCAGTATTTT. Residues: CASSGWTGNTQYF. The rearrangement uses TRBV5-4 and TRBJ2-3, with 8 bases lining up with TRBD1. In germline, CDR1 is SGHNT, CDR2 YYREEE (reference sequence). After removal of 4 bases from V and 7 bases from J, the junction contained 5 bases not matched to a gene. This CDR3 spans 13 amino acids.

CDR3: CASSGTGSQETQYF. The CDR3, as DNA: TGTGCCAGCAGCGGCACCGGGTCACAAGAGACCCAGTACTTC. The chain is built from TRBV7-7 and TRBJ2-5; D ambiguous. This CDR3 spans 14 amino acids. The V and J ends lost 5 bases and 2 bases respectively, with 12 bases between them. Germline assignment: CDR1 SSHAT and CDR2 FNYEAQ (reference sequence).

The CDR3 bases are TGCAGCGTTAGGGACAATATCTACGAGCAGTACTTC. Residues: CSVRDNIYEQYF. The chain has TRBV29-1 and TRBJ2-7; D is perhaps TRBD1 (6 bases). The CDR3 extends over 12 amino acids. Trimming took off 5 bases at V and 3 bases at J, with 11 bases between the two ends. The germline CDR1 and CDR2 sequences are SQVTM and ANQGSEA.

The rearrangement joins TRBV4-2 to TRBJ1-1, with 11 bases identical to TRBD1. There are 17 residues in the CDR3. Germline V lookup: CDR1 LGHNA, CDR2 YNFKEQ. V was clipped by 3 bases and J by 5 bases; unmatched bases: 11. In nucleotides, the CDR3 is TGTGCCAGCAGCCAGAGGACAGGGGGCGGTGGGAGTACTGAAGCTTTCTTT. It yields the protein CASSQRTGGGGSTEAFF.

The table lists this clone with a few counts. V gene TRBV9 combines with J gene TRBJ2-5, with D perhaps TRBD2 (6 bases). The germline V gene encodes CDR1 SGDLS and CDR2 YYNGEE. The CDR3 is 14 amino acids. Trimming stripped 4 bases from V and 3 bases from J, with 13 bases between. The CDR3 loop is CASSNAGLKETQYF. The DNA for the CDR3 is TGTGCCAGCAGCAACGCGGGGCTTAAAGAGACCCAGTACTTC.

There are a few counts of this clone. The V gene is TRBV6-6, the J gene TRBJ1-1, with D hard to call. Germline assignment: CDR1 MNHNY and CDR2 SVGAGI (reference sequence). The CDR3 loop spans 13 amino acids. V was pared by 4 bases and J by 5 bases, with 11 bases between. This CDR3 is CASSLVRETEAFF. The CDR3, as DNA: TGTGCCAGCAGTTTAGTGCGGGAGACTGAAGCTTTCTTT.

The chain employs TRBV19 and TRBJ2-2; 7 nucleotides line up with TRBD1. Germline values: CDR1 LNHDA, CDR2 SQIVND (reference sequence). With V trimmed by 3 bases and J by 7 bases, 5 bases remained unmatched. The CDR3 contains 14 residues. CDR3 sequence (DNA): TGTGCCAGTAGTATTTCCAGGGGGAACGGGGAGCTGTTTTTT. Translation: CASSISRGNGELFF.

This clone was seen only a few times. The chain combines TRBV6-5 with TRBJ2-7; TRBD1 agrees at 8 bases. The CDR3 extends over 15 amino acids. J was trimmed by 3 bases and V by 5 bases; bases with no gene match: 9. Germline V gives CDR1 MNHEY, CDR2 SVGAGI. The CDR3 here is CASSPDQGASYEQYF. DNA for the CDR3: TGTGCCAGCAGTCCGGATCAGGGGGCGAGCTACGAGCAGTACTTC.

This clone has a handful of counts. The V gene is TRBV18, the J gene TRBJ1-2; possible D gene TRBD1, 5 bases. The CDR3 length is 14 residues. The V and J ends lost 2 bases and 6 bases respectively, with 13 bases between them. Per the germline V gene, CDR1 is KGHSH and CDR2 is LQKENI. The CDR3 spells CASSPSETVHGYTF. Here the CDR3 DNA reads TGTGCCAGCTCACCAAGCGAGACAGTCCATGGCTACACCTTC.

This clone has just a few counts. The genes are TRBV28 and TRBJ1-4, with D perhaps TRBD1 (5 bases). The CDR3 spans 15 residues. The germline V gene has CDR1 MDHEN and CDR2 SYDVKM. The V end lost 1 base, the J end lost 4 bases, and 10 bases lay between the germline ends. CDR3 sequence: CASSLSGGVNEKLFF. CDR3 DNA sequence: TGTGCCAGCAGTTTATCAGGAGGGGTTAATGAAAAACTGTTTTTT.

In its sample, this clone was seen a few times. The rearrangement links TRBV15 to TRBJ1-1; 8 nucleotides line up with TRBD1. This CDR3 spans 15 amino acids. The germline V gene encodes CDR1 LNHNV and CDR2 YYDKDF (reference sequence). The V and J ends lost 0 bases and 2 bases, in that order; junction bases with no gene match: 2. The CDR3 DNA reads TGTGCCACCAGCAGAGATGGACAGGGAAACACTGAAGCTTTCTTT. Translating it yields CATSRDGQGNTEAFF.

This chain joins TRBV28 and TRBJ1-2, with 8 bases identical to TRBD1. CDR3 length: 14 residues. The V gene's germline CDR1 is MDHEN and CDR2 SYDVKM. The V gene end was trimmed by 2 bases and the J gene end by 4 bases; junction bases not matched to a gene: 3. The CDR3 nucleotides are TGTGCCAGCAGTTTACCGACAGGGGTCTATGGCTACACCTTC. It yields the protein CASSLPTGVYGYTF.

This clone was detected a few times. The chain employs TRBV7-8 and TRBJ1-2, with D uncertain. The CDR3 extends over 17 amino acids. The germline V and J ends were trimmed by 1 base and 1 base, with 16 bases remaining between them. Germline-derived CDR1 and CDR2 are SGHVS and FQNEAQ. The CDR3 nucleotides read TGTGCCAGCAGCTTAGATTTAAAACAGCCCATTAACTATGGCTACACCTTC. It encodes CASSLDLKQPINYGYTF.